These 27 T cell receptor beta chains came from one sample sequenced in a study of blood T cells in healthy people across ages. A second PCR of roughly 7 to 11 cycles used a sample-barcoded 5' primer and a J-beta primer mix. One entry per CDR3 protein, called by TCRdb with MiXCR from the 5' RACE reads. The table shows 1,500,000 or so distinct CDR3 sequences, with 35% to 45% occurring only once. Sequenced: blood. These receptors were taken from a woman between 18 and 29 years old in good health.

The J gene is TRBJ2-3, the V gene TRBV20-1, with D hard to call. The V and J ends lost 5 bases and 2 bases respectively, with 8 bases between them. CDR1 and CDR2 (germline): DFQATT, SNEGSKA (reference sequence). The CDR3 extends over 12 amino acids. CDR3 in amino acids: CSAEDHTDTQYF. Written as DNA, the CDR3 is TGCAGTGCTGAGGATCACACAGATACGCAGTATTTT.

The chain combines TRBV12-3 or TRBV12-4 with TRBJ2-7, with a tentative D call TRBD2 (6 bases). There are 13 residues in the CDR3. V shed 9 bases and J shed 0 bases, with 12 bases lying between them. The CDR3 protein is CASMAGPSYEQYF. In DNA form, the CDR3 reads TGTGCCAGTATGGCGGGGCCCTCCTACGAGCAGTACTTC.

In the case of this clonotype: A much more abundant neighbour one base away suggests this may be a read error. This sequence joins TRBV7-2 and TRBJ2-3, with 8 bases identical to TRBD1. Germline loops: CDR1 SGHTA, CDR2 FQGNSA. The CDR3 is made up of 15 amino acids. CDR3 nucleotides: TGTGCCAGCAGCTACGGACAGGGACACACAGATACGCGGTATTTT. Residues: CASSYGQGHTDTRYF.

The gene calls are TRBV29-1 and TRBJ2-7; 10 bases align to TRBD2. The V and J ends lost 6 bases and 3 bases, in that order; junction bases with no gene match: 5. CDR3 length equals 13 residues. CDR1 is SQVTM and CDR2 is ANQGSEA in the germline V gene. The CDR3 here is CSVRTSGNYEQYF. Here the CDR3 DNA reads TGCAGCGTGAGGACTAGCGGCAACTACGAGCAGTACTTC.

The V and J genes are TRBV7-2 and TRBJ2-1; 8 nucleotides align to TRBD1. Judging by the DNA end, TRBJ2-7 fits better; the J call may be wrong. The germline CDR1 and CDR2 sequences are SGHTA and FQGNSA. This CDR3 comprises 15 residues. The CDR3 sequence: CASSPSDRGYNEQYF. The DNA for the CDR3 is TGTGCCAGCAGCCCCTCAGACAGGGGCTACAATGAGCAGTACTTC.

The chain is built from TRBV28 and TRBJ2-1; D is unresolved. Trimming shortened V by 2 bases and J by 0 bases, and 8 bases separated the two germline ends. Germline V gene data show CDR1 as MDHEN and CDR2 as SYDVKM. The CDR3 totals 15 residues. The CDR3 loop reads CASSLLTPSYNEQFF. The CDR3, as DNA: TGTGCCAGCAGTTTACTTACCCCCTCCTACAATGAGCAGTTCTTC.

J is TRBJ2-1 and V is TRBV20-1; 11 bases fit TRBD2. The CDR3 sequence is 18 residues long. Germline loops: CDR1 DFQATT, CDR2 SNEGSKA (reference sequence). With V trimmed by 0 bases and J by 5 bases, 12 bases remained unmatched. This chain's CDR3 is CSARDLGSTSGVHNEQFF. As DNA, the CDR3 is TGCAGTGCTAGAGATTTGGGATCGACTAGCGGGGTACACAATGAGCAGTTCTTC.

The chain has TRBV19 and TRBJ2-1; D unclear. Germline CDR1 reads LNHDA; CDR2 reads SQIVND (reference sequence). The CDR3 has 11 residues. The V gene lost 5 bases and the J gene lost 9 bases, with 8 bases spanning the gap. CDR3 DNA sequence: TGTGCCAGTAGTGCCCAGTTTGAGCAGTTCTTC. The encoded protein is CASSAQFEQFF.

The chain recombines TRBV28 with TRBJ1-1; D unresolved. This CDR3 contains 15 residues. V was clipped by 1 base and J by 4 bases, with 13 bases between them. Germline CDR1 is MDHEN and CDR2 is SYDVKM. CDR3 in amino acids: CASSLYSPWGTEAFF. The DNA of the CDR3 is TGTGCCAGCAGTTTATACAGCCCCTGGGGCACTGAAGCTTTCTTT.

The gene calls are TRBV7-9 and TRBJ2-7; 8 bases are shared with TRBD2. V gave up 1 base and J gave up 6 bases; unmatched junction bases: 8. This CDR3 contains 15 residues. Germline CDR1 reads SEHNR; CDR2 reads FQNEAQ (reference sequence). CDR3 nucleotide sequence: TGTGCCAGCAGCTTAGTCGCAGGGACTAGGATCGAGCAGTACTTC. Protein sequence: CASSLVAGTRIEQYF.

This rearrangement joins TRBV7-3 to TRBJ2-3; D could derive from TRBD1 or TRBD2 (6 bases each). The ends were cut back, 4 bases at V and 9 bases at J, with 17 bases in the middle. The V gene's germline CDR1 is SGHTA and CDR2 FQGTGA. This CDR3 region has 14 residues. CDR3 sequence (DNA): TGTGCCAGCAGCTCCCCGGGGGCGGCGGGAACGCAGTATTTT. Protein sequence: CASSSPGAAGTQYF.

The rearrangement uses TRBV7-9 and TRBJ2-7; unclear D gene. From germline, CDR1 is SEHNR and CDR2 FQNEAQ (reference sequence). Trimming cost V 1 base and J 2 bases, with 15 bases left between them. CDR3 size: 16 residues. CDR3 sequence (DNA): TGTGCCAGCAGCTTAGTATCCCTAGTGGGAACCTACGAGCAGTACTTC. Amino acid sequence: CASSLVSLVGTYEQYF.

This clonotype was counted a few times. CDR3 residues: CASRSGLGRVPAFF. DNA for the CDR3: TGCGCCAGCAGATCTGGCCTCGGACGGGTCCCAGCTTTCTTT. V gene TRBV4-3 combines with J gene TRBJ1-1; no clear D gene. Trimming cost V 6 bases and J 10 bases, with 21 bases left between them. This CDR3 is 14 amino acids long. Germline lookup yields CDR1 LGHNA and CDR2 YSLEER.

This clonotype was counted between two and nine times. This CDR3 is CSAGRVNTEAFF. In nucleotides, the CDR3 is TGCAGTGCCGGCCGGGTCAACACTGAAGCTTTCTTT. This chain connects TRBV20-1 to TRBJ1-1; D not certain. Between the trimmed V and J ends, which lost 6 bases and 2 bases, there was a span of 10 bases. Germline V lookup: CDR1 DFQATT, CDR2 SNEGSKA (reference sequence). CDR3 size: 12 residues.

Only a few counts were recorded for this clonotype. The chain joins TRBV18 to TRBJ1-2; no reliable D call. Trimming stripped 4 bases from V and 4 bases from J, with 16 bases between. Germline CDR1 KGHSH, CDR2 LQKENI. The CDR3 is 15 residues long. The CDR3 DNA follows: TGTGCCAGCTCACTACAAGGACTCAACCGCTATGGCTACACCTTC. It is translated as CASSLQGLNRYGYTF. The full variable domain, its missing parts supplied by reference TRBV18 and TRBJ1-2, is NAGVMQNPRHLVRRRGQEARLRCSPMKGHSHVYWYRQLPEEGLKFMVYLQKENIIDESGMPKERFSAEFPKEGPSILRIQQVVRGDSAAYFCASSLQGLNRYGYTFGSGTRLTVV.

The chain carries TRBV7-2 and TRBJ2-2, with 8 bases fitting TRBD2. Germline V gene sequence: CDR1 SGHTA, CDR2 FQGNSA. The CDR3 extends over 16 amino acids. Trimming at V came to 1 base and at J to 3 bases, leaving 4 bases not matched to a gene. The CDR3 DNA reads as TGTGCCAGCAGCTTAGAGGGGACTAGGCACACCGGGGAGCTGTTTTTT. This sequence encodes CASSLEGTRHTGELFF.

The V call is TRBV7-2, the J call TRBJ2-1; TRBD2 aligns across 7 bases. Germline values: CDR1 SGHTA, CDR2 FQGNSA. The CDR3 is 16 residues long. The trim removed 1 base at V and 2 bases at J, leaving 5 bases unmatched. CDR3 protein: CASSLDRLAAYNEQFF. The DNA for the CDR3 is TGTGCCAGCAGCTTAGATCGACTAGCCGCCTACAATGAGCAGTTCTTC.

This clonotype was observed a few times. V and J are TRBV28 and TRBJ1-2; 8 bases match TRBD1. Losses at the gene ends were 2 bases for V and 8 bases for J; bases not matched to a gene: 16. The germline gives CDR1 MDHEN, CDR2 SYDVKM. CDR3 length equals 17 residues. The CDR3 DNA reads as TGTGCCAGCAGTTTAAACGGCAGGGGGCTTGGGACGGGAGGCTACACCTTC. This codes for CASSLNGRGLGTGGYTF.

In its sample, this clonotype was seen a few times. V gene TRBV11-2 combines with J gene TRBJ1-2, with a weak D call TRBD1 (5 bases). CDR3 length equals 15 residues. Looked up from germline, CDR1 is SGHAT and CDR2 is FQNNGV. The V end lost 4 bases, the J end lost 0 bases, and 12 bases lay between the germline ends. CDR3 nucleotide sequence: TGTGCCAGCAGCTCCATAAAGGGGTCTAACTATGGCTACACCTTC. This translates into CASSSIKGSNYGYTF.

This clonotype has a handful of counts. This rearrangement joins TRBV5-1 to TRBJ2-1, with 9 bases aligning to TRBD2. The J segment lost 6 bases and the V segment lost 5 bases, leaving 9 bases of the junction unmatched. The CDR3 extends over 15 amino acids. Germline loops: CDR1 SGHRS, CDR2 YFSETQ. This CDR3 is CASRLGLAMSNEQFF. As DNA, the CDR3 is TGCGCCAGCAGGCTTGGACTAGCGATGTCCAATGAGCAGTTCTTC.

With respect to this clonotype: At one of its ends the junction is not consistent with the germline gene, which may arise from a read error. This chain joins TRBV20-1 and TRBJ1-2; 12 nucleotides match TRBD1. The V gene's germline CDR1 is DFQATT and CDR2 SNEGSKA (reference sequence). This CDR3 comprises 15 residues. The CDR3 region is CSARGPGTGGYRYTF. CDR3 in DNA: TGCAGTGCTAGAGGGCCCGGGACAGGGGGCTATCGCTACACTTTC.

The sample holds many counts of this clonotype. CDR3 region: CSVGGATEAFF. CDR3 DNA: TGCAGCGTTGGGGGGGCCACTGAAGCTTTCTTT. This chain connects TRBV29-1 to TRBJ1-1; D might be TRBD1 (6 bases). Deletions cut 4 bases from V and 4 bases from J, with 7 bases between. CDR1 is SQVTM, CDR2 ANQGSEA, per germline. This CDR3 comprises 11 residues. Full variable domain (missing parts from reference TRBV29-1 and TRBJ1-1): SAVISQKPSRDICQRGTSLTIQCQVDSQVTMMFWYRQQPGQSLTLIATANQGSEATYESGFVIDKFPISRPNLTFSTLTVSNMSPEDSSIYLCSVGGATEAFFGQGTRLTVV.

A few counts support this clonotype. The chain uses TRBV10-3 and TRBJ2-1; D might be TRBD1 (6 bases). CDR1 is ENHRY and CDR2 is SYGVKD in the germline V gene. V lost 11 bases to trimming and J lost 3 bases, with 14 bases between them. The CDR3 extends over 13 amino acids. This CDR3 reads CAAQGPDYNEQFF. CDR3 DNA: TGTGCCGCCCAGGGGCCGGACTACAATGAGCAGTTCTTC.

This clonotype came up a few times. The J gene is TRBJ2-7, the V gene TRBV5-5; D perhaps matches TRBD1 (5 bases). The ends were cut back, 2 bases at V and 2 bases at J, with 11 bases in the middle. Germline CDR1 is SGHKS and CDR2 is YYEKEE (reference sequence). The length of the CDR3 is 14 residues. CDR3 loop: CASSFGADPYEQYF. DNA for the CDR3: TGTGCCAGCAGCTTTGGGGCGGATCCCTACGAGCAGTACTTC.

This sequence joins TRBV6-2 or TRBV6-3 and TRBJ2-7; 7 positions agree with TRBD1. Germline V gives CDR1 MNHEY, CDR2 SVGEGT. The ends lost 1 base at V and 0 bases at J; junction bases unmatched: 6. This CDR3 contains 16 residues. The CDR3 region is CASSYYRQGFSYEQYF. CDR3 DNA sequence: TGTGCCAGCAGTTACTACCGACAGGGTTTCTCCTACGAGCAGTACTTC.

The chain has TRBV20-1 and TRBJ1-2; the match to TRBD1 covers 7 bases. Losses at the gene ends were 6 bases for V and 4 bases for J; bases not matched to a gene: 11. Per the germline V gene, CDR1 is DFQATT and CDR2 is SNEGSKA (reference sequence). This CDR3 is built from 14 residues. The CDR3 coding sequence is TGCAGTGCCTTTGCCGGCGACAGGGCCTATGGCTACACCTTC. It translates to CSAFAGDRAYGYTF.

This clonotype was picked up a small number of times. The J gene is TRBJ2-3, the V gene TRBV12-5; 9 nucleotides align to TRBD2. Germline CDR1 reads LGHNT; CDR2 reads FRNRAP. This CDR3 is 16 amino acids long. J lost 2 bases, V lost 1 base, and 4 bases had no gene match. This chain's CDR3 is CASGLGTSAYTDTQYF. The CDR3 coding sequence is TGTGCTAGTGGTTTGGGGACTAGCGCCTACACAGATACGCAGTATTTT.